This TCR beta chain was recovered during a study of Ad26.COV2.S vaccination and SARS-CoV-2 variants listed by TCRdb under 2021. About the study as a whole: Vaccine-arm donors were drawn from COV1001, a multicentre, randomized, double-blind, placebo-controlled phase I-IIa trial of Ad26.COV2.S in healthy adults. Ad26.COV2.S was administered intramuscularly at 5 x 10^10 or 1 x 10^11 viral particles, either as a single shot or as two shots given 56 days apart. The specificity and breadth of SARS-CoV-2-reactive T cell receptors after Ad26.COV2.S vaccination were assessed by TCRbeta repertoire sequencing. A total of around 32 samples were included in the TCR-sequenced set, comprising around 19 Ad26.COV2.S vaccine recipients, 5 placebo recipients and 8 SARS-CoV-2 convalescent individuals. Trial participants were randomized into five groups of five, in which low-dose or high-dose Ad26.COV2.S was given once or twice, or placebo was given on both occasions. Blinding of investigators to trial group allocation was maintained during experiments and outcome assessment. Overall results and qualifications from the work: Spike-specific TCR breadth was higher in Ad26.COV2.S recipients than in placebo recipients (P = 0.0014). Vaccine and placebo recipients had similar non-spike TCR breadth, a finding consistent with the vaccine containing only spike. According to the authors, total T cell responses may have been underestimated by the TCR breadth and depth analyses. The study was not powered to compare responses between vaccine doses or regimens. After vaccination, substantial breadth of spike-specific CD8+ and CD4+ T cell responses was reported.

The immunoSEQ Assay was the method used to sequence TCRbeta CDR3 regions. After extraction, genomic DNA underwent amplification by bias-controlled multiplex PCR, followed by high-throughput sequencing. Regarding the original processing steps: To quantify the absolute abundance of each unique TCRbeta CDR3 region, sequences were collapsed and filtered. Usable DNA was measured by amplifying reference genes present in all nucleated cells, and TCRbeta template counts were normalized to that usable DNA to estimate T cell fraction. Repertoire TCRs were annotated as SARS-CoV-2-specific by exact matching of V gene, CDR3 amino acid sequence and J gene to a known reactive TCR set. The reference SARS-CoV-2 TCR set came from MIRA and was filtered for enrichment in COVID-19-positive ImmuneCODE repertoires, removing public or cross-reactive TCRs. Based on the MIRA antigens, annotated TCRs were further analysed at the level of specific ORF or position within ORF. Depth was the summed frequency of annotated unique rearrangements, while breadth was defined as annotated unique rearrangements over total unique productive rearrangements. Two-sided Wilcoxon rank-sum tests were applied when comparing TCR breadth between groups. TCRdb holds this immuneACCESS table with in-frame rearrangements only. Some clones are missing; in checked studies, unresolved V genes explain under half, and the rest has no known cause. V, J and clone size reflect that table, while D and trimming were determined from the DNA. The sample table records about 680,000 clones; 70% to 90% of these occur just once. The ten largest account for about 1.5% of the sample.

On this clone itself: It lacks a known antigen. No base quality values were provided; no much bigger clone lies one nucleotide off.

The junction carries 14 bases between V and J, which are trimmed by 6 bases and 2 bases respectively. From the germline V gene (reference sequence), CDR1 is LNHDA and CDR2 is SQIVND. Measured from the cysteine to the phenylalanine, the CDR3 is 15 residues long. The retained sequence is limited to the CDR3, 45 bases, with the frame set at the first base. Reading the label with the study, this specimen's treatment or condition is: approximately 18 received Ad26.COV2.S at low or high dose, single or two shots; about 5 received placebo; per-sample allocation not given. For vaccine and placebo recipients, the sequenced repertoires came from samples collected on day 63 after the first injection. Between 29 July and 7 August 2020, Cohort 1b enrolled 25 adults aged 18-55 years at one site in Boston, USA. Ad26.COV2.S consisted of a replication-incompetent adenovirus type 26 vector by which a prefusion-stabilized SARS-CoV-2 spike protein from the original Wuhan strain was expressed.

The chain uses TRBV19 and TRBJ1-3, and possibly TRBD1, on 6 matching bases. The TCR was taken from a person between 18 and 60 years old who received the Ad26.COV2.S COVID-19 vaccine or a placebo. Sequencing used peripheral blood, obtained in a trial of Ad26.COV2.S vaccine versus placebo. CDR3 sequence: CASRLIRGPGNTIYF. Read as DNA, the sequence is TGTGCCAGTAGATTGATCCGGGGGCCTGGAAACACCATATATTTT. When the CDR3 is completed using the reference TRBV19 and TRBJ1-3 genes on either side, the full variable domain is DGGITQSPKYLFRKEGQNVTLSCEQNLNHDAMYWYRQDPGQGLRLIYYSQIVNDFQKGDIAEGYSVSREKKESFPLTVTSAQKNPTAFYLCASRLIRGPGNTIYFGEGSWLTVV.